Shown below are 6 T cell receptor beta chains from a single sample sequenced in a study of shared clonotypes between healthy human individuals. The assay was immunoSEQ multiplex PCR, and TCRdb's table has in-frame clones only and misses some. Here the sample spans around 700,000 clones, 92% being singletons. CD45RO-negative, CCR7-selected cells formed the naive CD8 fraction, which excluded terminally differentiated effector memory CD45RA+ cells. Material: naive CD8+ T cells sorted from blood. These TCRs come from a man younger than 40 in good health.

The rearrangement joins TRBV11-2 to TRBJ2-7; 13 positions agree with TRBD2. Trimming removed 6 bases from V and 0 bases from J; junction bases left unmatched: 2. Germline values: CDR1 SGHAT, CDR2 FQNNGV. CDR3 length: 15 residues. CDR3 sequence (DNA): TGTGCCAGCAGGAGGACTAGCGGGAGCTCCTACGAGCAGTACTTC. Its protein is CASRRTSGSSYEQYF.

With regard to this clone: Additional DNA sequences in this sample encode the identical CDR3. The chain uses TRBV4-1 and TRBJ2-7, with a tentative D call TRBD2 (6 bases). CDR3 length equals 11 residues. CDR1 is MGHRA and CDR2 is YSYEKL in the germline V gene. V lost 3 bases, J lost 10 bases, and 10 bases lay in between. CDR3 DNA: TGCGCCAGCAGCCAGGGGCGGGAACAGTACTTC. It codes for CASSQGREQYF.

The chain is built from TRBV27 and TRBJ1-3; TRBD1 agrees at 7 bases. Trimming took 4 bases from V and 4 from J; bases not matched to a gene: 4. Germline lookup yields CDR1 MNHEY and CDR2 SMNVEV (reference sequence). The length of the CDR3 is 14 residues. The CDR3 here is CASSSTGPGNTIYF. In DNA form, the CDR3 reads TGTGCCAGCAGTTCGACAGGGCCAGGAAACACCATATATTTT.

The chain recombines TRBV6-1 with TRBJ1-5; 10 bases line up with TRBD1. The CDR3 length is 20 residues. The J segment lost 0 bases and the V segment lost 2 bases, leaving 13 bases of the junction unmatched. Per germline, CDR1 MNHNS and CDR2 SASEGT. The CDR3 sequence: CASSETIGTGEFYSNQPQHF. CDR3 DNA sequence: TGTGCCAGCAGTGAAACCATAGGGACAGGGGAGTTTTATAGCAATCAGCCCCAGCATTTT.

The chain employs TRBV27 and TRBJ2-1, with D uncertain. Trimming left V 6 bases short and J 4 bases short, with 19 bases between. The CDR3 consists of 16 residues. CDR1 MNHEY and CDR2 SMNVEV come from the germline V gene (reference sequence). The CDR3 sequence: CASSTRTRPSYNEQFF. Here the CDR3 DNA reads TGTGCCAGCAGCACAAGGACGCGCCCTTCTTACAATGAGCAGTTCTTC.

The chain recombines TRBV28 with TRBJ2-1; tentative D call: TRBD2 (6 bases). The V end was cut by 5 bases, the J end by 5 bases, with 19 bases between. Germline assignment: CDR1 MDHEN and CDR2 SYDVKM. The CDR3 sequence is 16 residues long. The CDR3 coding sequence is TGTGCCAGCAGTCCCCTCGTAGGGACTTACCACAATGAGCAGTTCTTC. As protein: CASSPLVGTYHNEQFF.